This T cell receptor beta chain is drawn from a study of T cell repertoires in cytomegalovirus infection. Study-level background: Public TCR beta signature analysis indicated the presence of both CMV infection and matching HLA type.

The germline gives CDR1 MDHEN, CDR2 SYDVKM. CDR3 length: 15 amino acids. The V end lost 2 bases, the J end lost 3 bases, and 13 bases lay between the germline ends. TCRdb re-derived calls from the reads in MiXCR, one entry per CDR3 protein. This sample has nearly 650,000 distinct CDR3 sequences; 24% occur once, and the top ten carry less than 10%. There are many counts of this clonotype. The source is a human donor in good health (CMV status not recorded). Some clones in this sample may be carry-over from other donors' samples. The gene calls are TRBV28 and TRBJ2-5; D gene unclear. The source material was CD8+ T cells from PBMCs. The CDR3 DNA reads TGTGCCAGCAGTTTAACCCGAAAGGAGAAAGAGACCCAGTACTTC. Translated: CASSLTRKEKETQYF. Together with reference TRBV28 and TRBJ2-5, the CDR3 gives the full variable domain: DVKVTQSSRYLVKRTGEKVFLECVQDMDHENMFWYRQDPGLGLRLIYFSYDVKMKEKGDIPEGYSVSREKKERFSLILESASTNQTSMYLCASSLTRKEKETQYFGPGTRLLVL.